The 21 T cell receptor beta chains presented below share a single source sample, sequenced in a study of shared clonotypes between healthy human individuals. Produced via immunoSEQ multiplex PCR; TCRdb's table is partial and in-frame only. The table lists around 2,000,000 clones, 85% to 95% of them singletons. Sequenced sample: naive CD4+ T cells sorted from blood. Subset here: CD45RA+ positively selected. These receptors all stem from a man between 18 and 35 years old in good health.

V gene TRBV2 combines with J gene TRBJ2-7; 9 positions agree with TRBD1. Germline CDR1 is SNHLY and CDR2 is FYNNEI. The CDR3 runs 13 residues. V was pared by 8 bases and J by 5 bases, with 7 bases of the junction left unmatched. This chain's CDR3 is CASAGQGVDEQYF. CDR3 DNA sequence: TGTGCCAGCGCGGGACAGGGTGTGGACGAGCAGTACTTC.

In DNA form, the CDR3 reads TGTGCCATCAGTGATAGAAAGCGGGAGTTGGGGGTTGAGCAGTTCTTC. Translation: CAISDRKRELGVEQFF. V is TRBV10-3 and J is TRBJ2-1, with 8 bases lining up with TRBD2. This CDR3 is 16 amino acids long. Germline V lookup: CDR1 ENHRY, CDR2 SYGVKD. The J segment lost 9 bases and the V segment lost 3 bases, leaving 13 bases of the junction unmatched.

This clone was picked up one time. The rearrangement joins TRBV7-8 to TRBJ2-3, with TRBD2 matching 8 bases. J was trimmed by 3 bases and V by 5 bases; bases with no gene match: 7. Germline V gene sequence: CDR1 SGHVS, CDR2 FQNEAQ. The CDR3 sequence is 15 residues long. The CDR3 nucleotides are TGTGCCAGCAGCGTCACTAGCGGAACAACAGATACGCAGTATTTT. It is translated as CASSVTSGTTDTQYF.

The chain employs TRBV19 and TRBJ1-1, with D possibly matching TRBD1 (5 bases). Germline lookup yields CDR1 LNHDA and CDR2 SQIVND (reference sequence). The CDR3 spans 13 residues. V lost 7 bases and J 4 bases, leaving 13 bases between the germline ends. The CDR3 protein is CASTPREGTEAFF. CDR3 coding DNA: TGTGCCAGTACTCCCAGGGAGGGCACTGAAGCTTTCTTT.

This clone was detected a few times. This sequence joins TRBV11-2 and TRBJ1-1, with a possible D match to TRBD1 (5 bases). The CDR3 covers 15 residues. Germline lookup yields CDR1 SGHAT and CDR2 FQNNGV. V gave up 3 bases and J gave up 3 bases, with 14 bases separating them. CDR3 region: CASSLLWGADTEAFF. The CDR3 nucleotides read TGTGCCAGCAGCTTGTTGTGGGGCGCCGACACTGAAGCTTTCTTT.

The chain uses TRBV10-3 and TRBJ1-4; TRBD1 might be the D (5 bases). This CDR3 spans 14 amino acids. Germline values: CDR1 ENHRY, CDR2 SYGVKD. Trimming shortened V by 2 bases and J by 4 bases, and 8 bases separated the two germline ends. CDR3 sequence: CAISEDRLNEKLFF. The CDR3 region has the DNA TGTGCCATCAGTGAGGACAGACTTAATGAAAAACTGTTTTTT.

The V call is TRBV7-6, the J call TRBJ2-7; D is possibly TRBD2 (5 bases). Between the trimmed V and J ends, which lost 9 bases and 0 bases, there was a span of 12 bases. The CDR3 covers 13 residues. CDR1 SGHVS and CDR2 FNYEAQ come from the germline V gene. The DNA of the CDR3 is TGTGCCAGTTCCCGGGATATCTCCTACGAGCAGTACTTC. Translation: CASSRDISYEQYF.

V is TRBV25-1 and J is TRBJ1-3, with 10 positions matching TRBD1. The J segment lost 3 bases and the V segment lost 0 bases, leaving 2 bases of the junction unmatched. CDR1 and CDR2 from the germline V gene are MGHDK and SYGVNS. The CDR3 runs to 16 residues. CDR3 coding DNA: TGTGCCAGCAGTGAATATGGGACAGGGGTTGGAAACACCATATATTTT. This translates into CASSEYGTGVGNTIYF. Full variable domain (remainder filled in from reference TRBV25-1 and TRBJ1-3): EADIYQTPRYLVIGTGKKITLECSQTMGHDKMYWYQQDPGMELHLIHYSYGVNSTEKGDLSSESTVSRIRTEHFPLTLESARPSHTSQYLCASSEYGTGVGNTIYFGEGSWLTVV.

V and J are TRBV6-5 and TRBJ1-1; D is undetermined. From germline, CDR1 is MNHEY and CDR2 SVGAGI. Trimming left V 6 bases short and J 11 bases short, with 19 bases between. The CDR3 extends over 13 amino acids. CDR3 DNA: TGTGCCAGCAGCTCCCAGAGTACGATGACTGCTTTCTTT. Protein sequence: CASSSQSTMTAFF.

The CDR3 is CASSQDRLAGYEQYF. The DNA for the CDR3 is TGCGCCAGCAGCCAAGACCGTCTAGCGGGTTACGAGCAGTACTTC. The genes are TRBV4-3 and TRBJ2-7, with TRBD2 matching 8 bases. This CDR3 contains 15 residues. V gave up 0 bases and J gave up 4 bases; unmatched junction bases: 5. CDR1 is LGHNA, CDR2 YSLEER, per germline.

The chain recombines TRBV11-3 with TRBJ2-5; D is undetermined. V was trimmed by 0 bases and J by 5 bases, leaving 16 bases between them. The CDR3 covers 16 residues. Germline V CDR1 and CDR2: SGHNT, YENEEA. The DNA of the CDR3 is TGTGCCAGCAGCTTAGATTTGGCGGAGTCACCGGAGACCCAGTACTTC. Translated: CASSLDLAESPETQYF.

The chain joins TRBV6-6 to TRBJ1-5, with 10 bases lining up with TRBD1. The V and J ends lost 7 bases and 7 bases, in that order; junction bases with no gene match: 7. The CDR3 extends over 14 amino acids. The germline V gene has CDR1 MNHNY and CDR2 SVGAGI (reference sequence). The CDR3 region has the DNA TGTGCCAGCACCGACGGACAGGGGGGACAGCCCCAGCATTTT. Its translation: CASTDGQGGQPQHF.

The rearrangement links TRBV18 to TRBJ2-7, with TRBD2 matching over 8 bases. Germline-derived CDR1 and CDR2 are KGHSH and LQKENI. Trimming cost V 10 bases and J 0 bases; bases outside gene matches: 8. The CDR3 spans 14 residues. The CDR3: CATAPGGDSYEQYF. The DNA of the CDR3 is TGTGCCACCGCACCGGGGGGGGACTCCTACGAGCAGTACTTC.

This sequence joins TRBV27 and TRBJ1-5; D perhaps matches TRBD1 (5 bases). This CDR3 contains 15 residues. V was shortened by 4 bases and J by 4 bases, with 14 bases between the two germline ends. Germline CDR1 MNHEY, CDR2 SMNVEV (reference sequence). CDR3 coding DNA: TGTGCCAGCAGTTCGCGGGGCCTCAGGAATCAGCCCCAGCATTTT. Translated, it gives CASSSRGLRNQPQHF.

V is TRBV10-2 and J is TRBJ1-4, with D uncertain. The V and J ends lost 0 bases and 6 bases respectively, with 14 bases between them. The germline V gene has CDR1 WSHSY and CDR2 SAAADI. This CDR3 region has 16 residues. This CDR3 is CASSESRAAIYEKLFF. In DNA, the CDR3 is TGCGCCAGCAGTGAGTCGAGGGCCGCCATCTATGAAAAACTGTTTTTT.

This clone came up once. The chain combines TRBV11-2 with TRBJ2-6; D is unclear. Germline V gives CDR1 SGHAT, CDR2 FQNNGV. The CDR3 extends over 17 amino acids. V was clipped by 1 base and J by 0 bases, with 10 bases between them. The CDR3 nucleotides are TGTGCCAGCAGCTTAGGCCCCTCAGTCTCTGGGGCCAACGTCCTGACTTTC. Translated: CASSLGPSVSGANVLTF.

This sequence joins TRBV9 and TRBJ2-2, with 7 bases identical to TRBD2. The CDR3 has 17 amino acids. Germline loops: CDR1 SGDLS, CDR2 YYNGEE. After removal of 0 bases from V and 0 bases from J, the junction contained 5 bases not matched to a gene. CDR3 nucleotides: TGTGCCAGCAGCGTAGGGCCTAGCGGAGCGAACACCGGGGAGCTGTTTTTT. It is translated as CASSVGPSGANTGELFF.

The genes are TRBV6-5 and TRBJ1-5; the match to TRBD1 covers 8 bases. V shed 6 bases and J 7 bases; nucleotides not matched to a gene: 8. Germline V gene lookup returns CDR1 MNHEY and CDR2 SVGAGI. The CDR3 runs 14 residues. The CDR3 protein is CASSRGQVGQPQHF. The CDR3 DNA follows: TGTGCCAGCAGCCGGGGACAGGTCGGGCAGCCCCAGCATTTT.

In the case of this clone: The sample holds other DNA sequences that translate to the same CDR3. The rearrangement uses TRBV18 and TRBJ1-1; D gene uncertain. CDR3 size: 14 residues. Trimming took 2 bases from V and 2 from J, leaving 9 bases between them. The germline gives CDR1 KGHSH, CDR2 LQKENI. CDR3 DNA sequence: TGTGCCAGCTCACCATCCAGCGGTAACACTGAAGCTTTCTTT. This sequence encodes CASSPSSGNTEAFF.

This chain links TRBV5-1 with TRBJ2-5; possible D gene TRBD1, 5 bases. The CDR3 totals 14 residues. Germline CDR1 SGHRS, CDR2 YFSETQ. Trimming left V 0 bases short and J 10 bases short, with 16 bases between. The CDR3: CASSLEGQGSVQYF. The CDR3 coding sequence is TGCGCCAGCAGCTTGGAAGGGCAGGGAAGCGTCCAGTACTTC.

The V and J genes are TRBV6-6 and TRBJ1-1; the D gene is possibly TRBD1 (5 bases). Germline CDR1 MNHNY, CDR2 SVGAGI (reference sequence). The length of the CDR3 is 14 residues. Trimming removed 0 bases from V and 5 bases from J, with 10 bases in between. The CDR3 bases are TGTGCCAGCAGTTACTCGAGCAGGGATACTGAAGCTTTCTTT. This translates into CASSYSSRDTEAFF.